This is a list of T cell receptor beta chains from one sample in a study of T cells in Graves' hyperthyroidism and ophthalmopathy. TCRdb processed the multiplex PCR reads anew with MiXCR; each CDR3 protein has one entry. The data show hundreds of thousands of distinct CDR3 sequences, with 35% to 55% seen just once and about 7.9% held by the top ten. Sequences were obtained from peripheral blood or thyroid tissue (not recorded which). The receptors originated from a woman under 30 with Graves' hyperthyroidism. CDR3s include the opening cysteine and the closing phenylalanine or tryptophan.

v_gene: TRBV5-1; j_gene: TRBJ1-5; CDR3aa: CASSYRGLDQPQHF
v_gene: TRBV7-2; j_gene: TRBJ1-1; CDR3aa: CASSLRAGMNTEAFF
v_gene: TRBV29-1; j_gene: TRBJ1-5; CDR3aa: CSVGQPFIYPQHF
v_gene: TRBV5-1; j_gene: TRBJ1-2; CDR3aa: CASSLGDAVLDYTF
v_gene: TRBV29-1; j_gene: TRBJ2-7; CDR3aa: CSVSGLAGFYEQYF
v_gene: TRBV2; j_gene: TRBJ2-1; CDR3aa: CANSGTMNNEQFF
v_gene: TRBV7-2; j_gene: TRBJ1-2; CDR3aa: CASSLVGGDNYGYTF
v_gene: TRBV7-2; j_gene: TRBJ1-6; CDR3aa: CASSTGHNYNSPLHF
v_gene: TRBV7-6; j_gene: TRBJ2-7; CDR3aa: CASSLGTPNYEQHF
v_gene: TRBV19; j_gene: TRBJ2-7; CDR3aa: CASTRGLTYEQYF
v_gene: TRBV7-9; j_gene: TRBJ2-7; CDR3aa: CASSAPGGLYEQYF
v_gene: TRBV9; j_gene: TRBJ2-6; CDR3aa: CASSSPGQNHVLTF
v_gene: TRBV24-1; j_gene: TRBJ2-2; CDR3aa: CATSDLRDTGELFF
v_gene: TRBV10-3; j_gene: TRBJ1-4; CDR3aa: CAISESNLQGDEKLFF
v_gene: TRBV24-1; j_gene: TRBJ1-2; CDR3aa: CATSDPGQGTYGYTF
v_gene: TRBV7-2; j_gene: TRBJ2-7; CDR3aa: CASSLGQGYSYEQYF
v_gene: TRBV12-3/TRBV12-4; j_gene: TRBJ1-1; CDR3aa: CASSLIRGGGLTEAFF
v_gene: TRBV7-8; j_gene: TRBJ1-5; CDR3aa: CASSLRTGWDQPQHF
v_gene: TRBV12-5; j_gene: TRBJ1-5; CDR3aa: CASATSGNQPQHF
v_gene: TRBV20-1; j_gene: TRBJ1-4; CDR3aa: CSAIGSTNEKLFF
v_gene: TRBV7-9; j_gene: TRBJ2-7; CDR3aa: CASSMGLAPYEQYF
v_gene: TRBV24-1; j_gene: TRBJ2-2; CDR3aa: CATSDKQGGGTGELFF
v_gene: TRBV9; j_gene: TRBJ1-4; CDR3aa: CASSVAPAEKLFF
v_gene: TRBV2; j_gene: TRBJ2-5; CDR3aa: CACVALAGDRAETQYF
v_gene: TRBV29-1; j_gene: TRBJ1-1; CDR3aa: CSVDNPQGMNTEAFF
v_gene: TRBV10-3; j_gene: TRBJ2-7; CDR3aa: CASRPGGGNVYEQYF
v_gene: TRBV15; j_gene: TRBJ1-2; CDR3aa: CATGRDRGNYGYTF
v_gene: TRBV5-1; j_gene: -; CDR3aa: CASSLVGEGYNEQFF
v_gene: TRBV24-1; j_gene: TRBJ1-1; CDR3aa: CATSDLVYRLQGNTEAFF
v_gene: TRBV10-3; j_gene: TRBJ2-7; CDR3aa: CAISEPGQGSYEQYF
v_gene: TRBV5-1; j_gene: TRBJ2-7; CDR3aa: CASTPGTTSYEQYF
v_gene: TRBV7-9; j_gene: TRBJ1-3; CDR3aa: CASSFGQLGNTIYF
v_gene: TRBV13; j_gene: TRBJ1-1; CDR3aa: CASSLEGQLNTEAFF
v_gene: TRBV7-2; j_gene: TRBJ1-1; CDR3aa: CASSLVVRNTEAFF
v_gene: TRBV25-1; j_gene: TRBJ1-2; CDR3aa: CASWTGPNYGYTF
v_gene: TRBV7-2; j_gene: TRBJ2-7; CDR3aa: CASSLEYGMPYEQYF
v_gene: TRBV20-1; j_gene: TRBJ1-1; CDR3aa: CSAEGWEGTEAFF
v_gene: TRBV29-1; j_gene: TRBJ2-7; CDR3aa: CSGGAYYEQYF
v_gene: TRBV29-1; j_gene: TRBJ2-2; CDR3aa: CSVWDLAGELFF
v_gene: TRBV7-6; j_gene: TRBJ1-2; CDR3aa: CASSLERGGYGYTF
v_gene: TRBV7-9; j_gene: TRBJ1-4; CDR3aa: CATRQGNEKLFF
v_gene: TRBV10-3; j_gene: TRBJ1-5; CDR3aa: CAISVSETYGNQPQHF
v_gene: TRBV7-9; j_gene: TRBJ1-4; CDR3aa: CASSPATTNEKLFF
v_gene: TRBV9; j_gene: TRBJ2-5; CDR3aa: CASSVARDFQETQYF
v_gene: TRBV15; j_gene: TRBJ1-5; CDR3aa: CATRQVGNQPQHF
v_gene: TRBV12-3/TRBV12-4; j_gene: TRBJ1-6; CDR3aa: CASTPDSLHF
v_gene: TRBV15; j_gene: TRBJ2-5; CDR3aa: CATSTDRGRETQYF
v_gene: TRBV20-1; j_gene: TRBJ2-7; CDR3aa: CSARDRAYGLAGLDEQYF
v_gene: TRBV7-9; j_gene: TRBJ1-5; CDR3aa: CASRPIGTESNQPQHF
v_gene: TRBV20-1; j_gene: TRBJ2-5; CDR3aa: CSASRPGVLQETQYF
v_gene: TRBV5-1; j_gene: TRBJ1-1; CDR3aa: CASNRRGGAEAFF